This TCR beta chain emerged from a study of T-cell reconstitution after alpha-beta-depleted transplantation in children. Study-level findings and limits: Several hundred expanded graft clones reportedly were the source of alpha-beta T cells about two months after transplant. At one year after transplant, newly produced T cells mostly accounted for T-cell counts and diversity.

This clonotype was picked up many times. Its antigen is still unknown. Preparation of the TCRbeta library was carried out with unique molecular identifiers. TCRdb used MiXCR to reprocess the PCR reads, holding one entry per CDR3 protein. The sample lists about 290,000 distinct CDR3 sequences, around a tenth occurring once. V lost 2 bases and J lost 0; bases outside the gene matches: 3. This CDR3 is built from 17 residues. Germline V lookup: CDR1 LGHNA, CDR2 YSLEER. This TCR came from a boy in the first two years of life with acute myeloid leukemia, due to receive a stem cell transplant. The specimen was PBMCs, collected before TCRalphabeta/CD19-depleted stem cell transplant. The rearrangement joins TRBV4-3 to TRBJ2-1; TRBD2 aligns across 11 bases. CDR3 amino acids: CASSQLGLAGSYNEQFF. In DNA, the CDR3 is TGCGCCAGCAGCCAACTAGGACTAGCGGGCTCCTACAATGAGCAGTTCTTC.